This TCR beta chain is from a study of blood T cell repertoires in COVID-19. Methods used by the authors: By means of reference gene primer amplification, nucleated cell counts were estimated. Using immunoSEQ multiplex PCR, the repertoire was profiled, and TCRdb retains in-frame clones only, with some absent. V and J calls and clone size are given by that table; D and trimming were obtained from the DNA. Of hundreds of thousands of clones listed, over 75% are singletons. The sequence came from a man aged 18 to 35 who had recovered from COVID-19. Sequenced sample: PBMCs or T cells enriched from blood (not recorded which).

The DNA for the CDR3 is TGTGCCAGCCAGACAGCAGGCTCCTACGAGCAGTACTTC. Its protein product is CASQTAGSYEQYF. This chain joins TRBV28 and TRBJ2-7; TRBD1 might be the D (5 bases). The CDR3 contains 13 residues. The V gene's germline CDR1 is MDHEN and CDR2 SYDVKM. Trimming stripped 8 bases from V and 0 bases from J, with 11 bases between.